The T cell receptor beta chain under discussion was sequenced for a study of blood T cell repertoires in COVID-19 (dated by TCRdb to about 2020). As for the study more broadly: The collaborator samples originated in the United States, Italy and Spain and spanned the acute and convalescent phases of COVID-19. The material from the prospective study consisted of cDNA or gDNA derived from T cells, B-cell-depleted T cells, or PBMCs. Where available, HLA class I and class II types were taken from metadata supplied by the sample provider and were not determined by assay-based typing. The samples were drawn from the first 160 participants of the ongoing ImmuneRACE study and from 950 to 1,500 subjects provided by 6 global collaborators. The repertoires were released in a freely available public database intended as a resource for research on the immune response to SARS-CoV-2. Subjects who had been exposed to COVID-19, were actively infected with it, or had recovered from it provided the deeply sampled blood TCRbeta repertoires that made up the dataset. Nearly every sample came with metadata listing a de-identified subject ID, COVID-19 status, age in years and sex.

This clone was picked up one time. Its antigen is unknown. Within one base of it there is no much larger clone, and no base qualities were kept. In Seattle, one collaborating source enrolled patients while the infection was active and tracked those patients longitudinally over the course of disease. Whole blood was collected in K2EDTA tubes by collaborating institutions according to the institutions' own protocols. For TCRbeta analysis, collaborator samples were shipped as frozen whole blood, as isolated PBMCs, or as DNA extracted from either sample type. Results the study describes overall, beyond this receptor: How much clinical and demographic metadata was included differed by source and by participant, and the metadata was provided uncurated.

TCRbeta CDR3 regions were amplified from genomic DNA by means of the immunoSEQ Assay, a bias-controlled multiplex PCR. In the paper's pipeline: Within the assay, amplification of reference gene primers was used to estimate how many nucleated cells each sample contained. Sequence reads were collapsed and filtered to measure the absolute abundance of every unique TCRbeta CDR3 rearrangement. For each sample, productive Simpson clonality was calculated by taking the square root of Simpson's diversity index across productive rearrangements. Entries here come from immuneACCESS through TCRdb and include only in-frame sequences with V and J called. Some clones fail to appear in such tables; in the studies checked, an unresolved V gene covers under half of the shortfall, and the cause of the remainder is unknown. V and J calls and clone size are copied from that table; D and trimming were computed from the DNA. The sample yields roughly 440,000 clones; 88% were counted once. The biggest ten clones account for approximately 12% of the sample.

The CDR3 goes from the cysteine to the phenylalanine over 14 residues. The CDR3 DNA has 42 bases and is translated from base 1. The germline V gene (reference sequence) gives CDR1 as LNHNV and CDR2 as YYDKDF. The trim is 0 bases for V and 6 bases for J, with a gap of 9 bases between the germline ends. The sequencing input was peripheral blood. This TCR was recovered from a woman aged 50 to 60 with COVID-19, enrolled during active disease. Recombination linked TRBV15 to TRBJ2-1; no D gene can be assigned with confidence. The DNA sequence is TGTGCCACCAGCAGAGATCGAGCGCTCAATGAGCAGTTCTTC. The encoded protein is CATSRDRALNEQFF.